What follows are 22 T cell receptor beta chains derived from one specimen sequenced in a study of T cells expressing NK-cell markers (dated by TCRdb to about 2020). The receptor library was made with 5' RACE. The sample was run on an Illumina HiSeq 2000. After TCRdb reprocessed the reads, each CDR3 protein sequence was kept as one row, without DNA. This sample's records show roughly 420,000 distinct CDR3 sequences. 6% to 8% of the sample is in the top ten clones. The sequenced sample was blood T cells: a sorted CD56 or NKG2C T cell subset, CD4+ or CD8+ T cells, or bulk PBMC T cells (not recorded which). The source is a woman aged 18 to 75 in good health.

The CDR3 is CASQARPGELFF. The chain couples TRBV11-2 to TRBJ2-2. The CDR3 has 12 residues. The V gene's germline CDR1 is SGHAT and CDR2 FQNNGV.

V and J are TRBV7-2 and TRBJ2-1; TCRdb returns TRBD1, unconfirmable since there is no DNA. The germline V gene encodes CDR1 SGHTA and CDR2 FQGNSA. The CDR3 runs 14 residues. The CDR3 here is CASSSLRGGDEQFF.

The CDR3 is CASSQQIAQEWATEAFF. The chain recombines TRBV4-3 with TRBJ1-1; TCRdb proposes TRBD1, but this gene call is untestable without DNA. The CDR3 length is 17 residues. Germline V CDR1 and CDR2: LGHNA, YSLEER.

The rearrangement uses TRBV6-2 or TRBV6-3 and TRBJ2-2; the TRBD1 assignment by TCRdb is unverifiable without DNA. The CDR3 consists of 14 residues. Per the germline V gene, CDR1 is MNHEY and CDR2 is SVGEGT. The CDR3 reads CASTQDRPTGELFF.

This chain uses TRBV20-1 with TRBJ2-1; absent DNA, TCRdb's TRBD2 call cannot be checked. CDR1 is DFQATT and CDR2 is SNEGSKA in the germline V gene (reference sequence). The CDR3 extends over 16 amino acids. The CDR3 sequence is CSARVTSGLSYNEQFF.

V and J are TRBV20-1 and TRBJ2-5. Germline CDR1 DFQATT, CDR2 SNEGSKA (reference sequence). CDR3 length: 12 residues. The CDR3: CSARVYQETQYF.

This rearrangement joins TRBV6-2 or TRBV6-3 to TRBJ2-5; TCRdb's D call, TRBD1, is unchecked because there is no DNA. The CDR3 sequence is 14 residues long. Per germline, CDR1 MNHEY and CDR2 SVGEGT. Here the CDR3 reads CASTPWVRGETQYF.

V gene TRBV20-1 combines with J gene TRBJ2-1; TCRdb indicates TRBD2, and absent DNA this call remains unverified. This CDR3 has 15 amino acids. CDR1 and CDR2 (germline): DFQATT, SNEGSKA (reference sequence). Here the CDR3 reads CSASPGQRSYNEQFF.

The V and J genes are TRBV29-1 and TRBJ1-5; TCRdb proposes TRBD1, but this gene call is untestable without DNA. The germline V gene encodes CDR1 SQVTM and CDR2 ANQGSEA. CDR3 length equals 15 residues. This CDR3 is CSVSRQVASNQPQHF.

The chain uses TRBV3-1 and TRBJ1-1. The CDR3 is 12 amino acids. In germline, CDR1 is LGHDT, CDR2 YNNKEL (reference sequence). This chain's CDR3 is CASSPLKGEAFF.

The chain couples TRBV20-1 to TRBJ2-2; TCRdb outputs TRBD1, but without DNA this stays unchecked. Germline CDR1 and CDR2: DFQATT and SNEGSKA (reference sequence). The CDR3 contains 15 residues. CDR3 loop: CSARDRDRNTGELFF.

This chain connects TRBV12-3 or TRBV12-4 to TRBJ1-5; the D gene TCRdb calls, TRBD1, cannot be checked with no DNA. The CDR3 sequence is 14 residues long. The CDR3 reads CASSLGTGLGPQHF.

The chain has TRBV20-1 and TRBJ2-1. CDR3 length equals 13 residues. CDR1 DFQATT and CDR2 SNEGSKA come from the germline V gene (reference sequence). The CDR3 here is CSARDLIMGEQFF.

This rearrangement joins TRBV6-5 to TRBJ2-2; TCRdb selects TRBD1, and the lack of DNA leaves this call unchecked. Germline V gene data show CDR1 as MNHEY and CDR2 as SVGAGI. This CDR3 region has 17 residues. Here the CDR3 reads CASSYTIGTGIPGELFF.

This chain links TRBV29-1 with TRBJ2-3; there is no DNA to check the TCRdb D call of TRBD2. CDR1 SQVTM and CDR2 ANQGSEA come from the germline V gene. The CDR3 has 16 amino acids. Here the CDR3 reads CSVSAGTSGGQGTQYF.

The chain is built from TRBV4-3 and TRBJ2-3; TCRdb gives TRBD2 as the D gene, but with no DNA this cannot be confirmed. Looked up from germline, CDR1 is LGHNA and CDR2 is YSLEER. This CDR3 contains 15 residues. CDR3 in amino acids: CASSPTSGVTDTQYF.

This rearrangement joins TRBV7-6 to TRBJ1-5; without DNA, the TCRdb call of TRBD1 cannot be checked. CDR1 is SGHVS, CDR2 FNYEAQ, per germline. The CDR3 has 15 residues. The CDR3 loop is CASSLGQGAEQPQHF. Complete variable domain (other parts from reference TRBV7-6 and TRBJ1-5): GAGVSQSPRYKVTKRGQDVALRCDPISGHVSLYWYRQALGQGPEFLTYFNYEAQQDKSGLPNDRFSAERPEGSISTLTIQRTEQRDSAMYRCASSLGQGAEQPQHFGDGTRLSIL.

The V and J genes are TRBV10-3 and TRBJ1-3. In germline, CDR1 is ENHRY, CDR2 SYGVKD. This CDR3 region has 14 residues. The CDR3 is CAILGDRSGNTIYF.

This chain uses TRBV2 with TRBJ2-1. The CDR3 is 14 residues long. CDR1 and CDR2 from the germline V gene are SNHLY and FYNNEI. CDR3 region: CASSRSFSYNEQFF. The whole variable domain, remainder taken from reference TRBV2 and TRBJ2-1, is EPEVTQTPSHQVTQMGQEVILRCVPISNHLYFYWYRQILGQKVEFLVSFYNNEISEKSEIFDDQFSVERPDGSNFTLKIRSTKLEDSAMYFCASSRSFSYNEQFFGPGTRLTVL.

The V and J genes are TRBV7-9 and TRBJ2-5; the D call of TRBD2 rests on TCRdb alone, since no DNA is present to check it. CDR1 SEHNR and CDR2 FQNEAQ come from the germline V gene (reference sequence). The CDR3 covers 17 residues. The CDR3 here is CASSLEGGTSPQETQYF.

The gene calls are TRBV7-2 and TRBJ2-1; TCRdb calls TRBD2, which cannot be checked without DNA. Per the germline V gene, CDR1 is SGHTA and CDR2 is FQGNSA. The CDR3 sequence is 16 residues long. The CDR3 spells CASSLGLAGTYNEQFF.

The genes are TRBV13 and TRBJ1-2. From germline, CDR1 is PRHDT and CDR2 FYEKMQ (reference sequence). This CDR3 contains 14 residues. The CDR3 loop is CASSLPNEGYGYTF.